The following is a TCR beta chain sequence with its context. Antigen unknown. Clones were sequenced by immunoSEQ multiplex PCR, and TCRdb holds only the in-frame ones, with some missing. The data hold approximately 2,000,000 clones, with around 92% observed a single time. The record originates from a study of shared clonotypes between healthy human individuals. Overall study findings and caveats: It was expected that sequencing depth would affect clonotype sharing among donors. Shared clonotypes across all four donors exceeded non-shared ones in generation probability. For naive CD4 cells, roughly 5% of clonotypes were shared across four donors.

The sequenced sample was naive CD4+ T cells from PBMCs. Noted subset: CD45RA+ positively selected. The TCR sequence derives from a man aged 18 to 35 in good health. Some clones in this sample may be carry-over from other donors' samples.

CDR3 residues: CAISEGVRVRTDTQYF. The CDR3 bases are TGTGCCATCAGTGAGGGGGTGAGGGTTAGGACAGATACGCAGTATTTT. The chain couples TRBV10-3 to TRBJ2-3, with a tentative D call TRBD2 (5 bases). The V and J ends lost 2 bases and 3 bases respectively, with 15 bases between them. Germline lookup yields CDR1 ENHRY and CDR2 SYGVKD. The CDR3 is made up of 16 amino acids.